This T cell receptor (beta chain) was found in a study of blood T cell repertoires in COVID-19 (dated by TCRdb to 2019 to 2021). In terms of the full investigation: Collaborator samples came from the United States, Italy and Spain and covered acute and convalescent phases of COVID-19. The material from the prospective study consisted of cDNA or gDNA derived from T cells, B-cell-depleted T cells, or PBMCs. Subjects who had been exposed to COVID-19, were actively infected with it, or had recovered from it provided the deeply sampled blood TCRbeta repertoires that made up the dataset. The repertoires were made available in a free public database intended to serve as a resource for research on the immune response to SARS-CoV-2. The samples were drawn from two sources: the first 160 participants of the ongoing ImmuneRACE study, and fewer than 1,500 subjects contributed by 6 global collaborators. Nearly every sample came with metadata listing a de-identified subject ID, COVID-19 status, age in years and sex. HLA class I and class II types, where available, came from metadata supplied by the sample provider rather than from assay-based typing.

Collaborating institutions collected whole blood in K2EDTA tubes following their own protocols. For TCRbeta analysis, collaborators shipped samples in one of three forms: frozen whole blood, isolated PBMCs, or DNA extracted from either of those sample types. V loses 7 bases at its end and J loses 7 bases; junction bases beyond the gene matches: 6. The CDR3 starts with the cysteine, ends with the phenylalanine, and has 12 residues. Left in the record is the CDR3 DNA by itself, 36 bases read in frame from the first base. CDR1 and CDR2 are drawn from the germline V gene: MNHEY, SVGAGI. TCRbeta CDR3 regions were amplified from genomic DNA using the immunoSEQ Assay, a bias-controlled multiplex PCR. The study's processing was this. Nucleated cell counts per sample were estimated from amplification of reference gene primers within the assay. To quantify the absolute abundance of each unique TCRbeta CDR3 rearrangement, sequence reads were collapsed and filtered. For each sample, productive Simpson clonality was calculated as the square root of Simpson's diversity index over productive rearrangements. Sourced from immuneACCESS, this table was stored by TCRdb with only in-frame sequences that have V and J called. A share of the clones is absent; for the studies checked, an unresolved V gene accounts for under half, and the remainder has no known explanation. Clone size and V and J calls were adopted from that table, with D and trimming inferred from the DNA. The sample table lists approximately 280,000 clones, around nine tenths of them with a count of one. Roughly an eighth of the sample is in the top ten clones.

The paper's findings and limits, for the study overall: The amount of clinical and demographic metadata varied by source and participant and was provided uncurated.

Details on this clone: The antigen this receptor binds is unknown. The record has no base qualities; no much larger clone is one base away.

The chain was built from TRBV6-5 and TRBJ2-5; 7 central bases correspond to TRBD2. This receptor was taken from a woman in her sixties or seventies with acute or convalescent COVID-19. The sample taken for sequencing was peripheral blood. For the CDR3, the sequence is CASIHPSGTQYF. The sequenced DNA: TGTGCCAGCATCCATCCTAGCGGGACCCAGTACTTC.